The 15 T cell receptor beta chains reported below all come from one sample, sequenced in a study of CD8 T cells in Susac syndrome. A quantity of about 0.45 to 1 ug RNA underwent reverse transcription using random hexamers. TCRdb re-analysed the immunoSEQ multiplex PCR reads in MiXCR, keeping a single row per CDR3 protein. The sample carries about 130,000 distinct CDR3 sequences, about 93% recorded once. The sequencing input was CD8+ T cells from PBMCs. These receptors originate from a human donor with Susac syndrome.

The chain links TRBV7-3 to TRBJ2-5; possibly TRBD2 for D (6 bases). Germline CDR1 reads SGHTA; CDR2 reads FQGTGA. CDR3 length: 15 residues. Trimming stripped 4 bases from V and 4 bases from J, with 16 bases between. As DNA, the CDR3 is TGTGCCAGCAGCTCATCCGGGACGGAGGGAGAGACCCAGTACTTC. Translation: CASSSSGTEGETQYF.

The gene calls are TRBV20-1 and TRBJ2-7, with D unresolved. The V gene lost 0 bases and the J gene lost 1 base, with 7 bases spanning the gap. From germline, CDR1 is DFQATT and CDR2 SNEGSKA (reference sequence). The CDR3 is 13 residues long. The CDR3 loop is CSAREDGSYEQYF. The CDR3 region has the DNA TGCAGTGCTAGAGAGGACGGATCCTACGAGCAGTACTTC.

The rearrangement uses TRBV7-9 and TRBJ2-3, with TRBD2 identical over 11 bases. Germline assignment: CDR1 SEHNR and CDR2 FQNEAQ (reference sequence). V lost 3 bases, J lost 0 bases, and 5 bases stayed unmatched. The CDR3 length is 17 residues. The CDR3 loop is CASSFPSGGTSTDTQYF. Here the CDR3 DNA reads TGTGCCAGCAGCTTCCCTAGCGGGGGGACTAGCACAGATACGCAGTATTTT.

CDR3 region: CASSLPSSGSTDTQYF. CDR3 sequence (DNA): TGTGCCAGCAGCCTCCCGAGTAGCGGGAGCACAGATACGCAGTATTTT. V is TRBV7-8 and J is TRBJ2-3, with 7 positions matching TRBD2. This CDR3 has 16 amino acids. Germline V lookup: CDR1 SGHVS, CDR2 FQNEAQ. V trimming: 5 bases; J trimming: 0 bases; junction bases outside the gene matches: 8.

The CDR3 loop reads CASNPTGVGPETQYF. Written as DNA, the CDR3 is TGTGCCAGCAACCCAACGGGGGTTGGGCCAGAGACCCAGTACTTC. This chain uses TRBV9 with TRBJ2-5; possible D gene TRBD2, 6 bases. CDR3 length equals 15 residues. The germline V and J ends were trimmed by 6 bases and 4 bases, with 19 bases remaining between them. Germline CDR1 and CDR2: SGDLS and YYNGEE.

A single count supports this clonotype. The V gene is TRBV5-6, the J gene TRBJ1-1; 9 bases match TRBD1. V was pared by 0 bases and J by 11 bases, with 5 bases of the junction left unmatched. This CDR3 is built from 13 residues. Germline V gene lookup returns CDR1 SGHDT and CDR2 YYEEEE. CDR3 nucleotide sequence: TGTGCCAGCAGCTTGGAGGGACAGGGTCGGGCTTTCTTT. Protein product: CASSLEGQGRAFF.

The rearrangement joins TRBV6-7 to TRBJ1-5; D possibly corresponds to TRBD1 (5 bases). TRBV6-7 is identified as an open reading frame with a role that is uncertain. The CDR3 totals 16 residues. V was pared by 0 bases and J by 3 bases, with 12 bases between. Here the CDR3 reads CASSYSRGPNNQPQHF. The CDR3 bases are TGTGCCAGCAGTTACTCTAGGGGACCAAACAATCAGCCCCAGCATTTT.

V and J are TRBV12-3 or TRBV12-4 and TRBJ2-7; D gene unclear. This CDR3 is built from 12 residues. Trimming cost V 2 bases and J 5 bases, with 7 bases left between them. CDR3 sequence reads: CASSLLTHEQYF. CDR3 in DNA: TGTGCCAGCAGTTTACTAACCCACGAGCAGTACTTC.

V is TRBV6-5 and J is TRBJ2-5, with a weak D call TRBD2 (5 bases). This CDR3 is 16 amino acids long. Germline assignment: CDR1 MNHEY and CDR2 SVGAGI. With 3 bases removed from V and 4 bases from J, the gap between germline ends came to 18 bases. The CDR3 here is CASSYSAGRGLETQYF. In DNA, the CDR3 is TGTGCCAGCAGTTATTCGGCGGGTCGCGGGTTAGAGACCCAGTACTTC.

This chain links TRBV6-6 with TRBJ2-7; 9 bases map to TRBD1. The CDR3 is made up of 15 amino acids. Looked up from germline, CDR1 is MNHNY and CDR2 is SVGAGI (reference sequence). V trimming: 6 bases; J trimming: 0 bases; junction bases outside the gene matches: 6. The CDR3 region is CASREGQGSSYEQYF. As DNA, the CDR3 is TGTGCCAGCAGGGAGGGACAGGGAAGCTCCTACGAGCAGTACTTC.

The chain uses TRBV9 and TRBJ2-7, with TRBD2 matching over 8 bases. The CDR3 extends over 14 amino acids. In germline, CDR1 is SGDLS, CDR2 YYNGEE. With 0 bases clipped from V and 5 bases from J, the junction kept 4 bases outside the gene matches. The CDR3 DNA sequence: TGTGCCAGCAGCGTAGGCGGGAGGTATGACGAGCAGTACTTC. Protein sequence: CASSVGGRYDEQYF.

The CDR3: CASSMVAGGLEQFF. DNA of the CDR3: TGTGCCAGCAGTATGGTGGCAGGGGGCTTGGAGCAGTTCTTC. This chain uses TRBV12-3 or TRBV12-4 with TRBJ2-1, with TRBD1 matching 8 bases. Trimming took 5 bases from V and 10 from J; bases not matched to a gene: 10. The CDR3 runs 14 residues.

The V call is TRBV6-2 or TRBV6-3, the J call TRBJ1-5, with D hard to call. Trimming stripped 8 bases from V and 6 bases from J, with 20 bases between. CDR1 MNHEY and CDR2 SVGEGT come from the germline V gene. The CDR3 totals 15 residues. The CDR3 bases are TGTGCCAGCCTCGCGGAGGCTGCCGGGAGTCAGCCCCAGCATTTT. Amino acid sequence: CASLAEAAGSQPQHF.

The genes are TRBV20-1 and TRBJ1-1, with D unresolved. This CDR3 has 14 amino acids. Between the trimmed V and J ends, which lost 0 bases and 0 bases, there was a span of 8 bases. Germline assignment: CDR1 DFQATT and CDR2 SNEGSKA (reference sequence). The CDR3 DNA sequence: TGCAGTGCTAGAGATGCAGGTCTGAACACTGAAGCTTTCTTT. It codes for CSARDAGLNTEAFF.

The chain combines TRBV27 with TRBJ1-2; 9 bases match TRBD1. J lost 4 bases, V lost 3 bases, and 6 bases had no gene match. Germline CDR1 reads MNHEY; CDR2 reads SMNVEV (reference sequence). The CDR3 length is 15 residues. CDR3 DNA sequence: TGTGCCAGCAGTTTTGGGACAGGGAGCTTCTATGGCTACACCTTC. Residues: CASSFGTGSFYGYTF.